The 18 T cell receptor beta chains in this list originate from one sample, sequenced in a study of identical twins (dated by TCRdb to about 2016). Libraries were constructed by 5' RACE. This sample was sequenced with an Illumina HiSeq 2000. Through fastp at Q25 and MiXCR, TCRdb rebuilt clones from the public reads, retaining in-frame beta chains. Merged by CDR3 protein, the rows form single entries marked with the most common genes and DNA. The sample table lists 250,000 or so distinct CDR3 sequences, about 9% of them with a count of one. 3% of the sample goes to the ten largest clones. This same sample was also part of a study on yellow fever vaccine responses in identical twins.

The sample taken for sequencing was CD8+ T cells sorted from blood. These receptors came from a woman younger than 30 in good health.

This rearrangement joins TRBV7-2 to TRBJ2-1; 9 bases fit TRBD2. The CDR3 contains 13 residues. J was trimmed by 7 bases and V by 6 bases; bases with no gene match: 4. Germline V gene data show CDR1 as SGHTA and CDR2 as FQGNSA. The CDR3, as DNA: TGTGCCAGCAGGCCTAGCGGGGAGAATGAGCAGTTCTTC. Its protein is CASRPSGENEQFF.

This clonotype came up many times. The chain recombines TRBV15 with TRBJ2-3; 13 bases agree with TRBD2. The CDR3 length is 16 residues. The V and J ends lost 1 base and 3 bases, in that order; junction bases with no gene match: 1. The germline V gene has CDR1 LNHNV and CDR2 YYDKDF (reference sequence). DNA of the CDR3: TGTGCCACCAGCAGAGGGACTAGCGGGAGTACAGATACGCAGTATTTT. Amino acid sequence: CATSRGTSGSTDTQYF.

This clonotype was found once. The rearrangement uses TRBV7-9 and TRBJ2-5; 11 nucleotides line up with TRBD2. The trim removed 1 base at V and 0 bases at J, leaving 4 bases unmatched. Per the germline V gene, CDR1 is SEHNR and CDR2 is FQNEAQ (reference sequence). CDR3 length: 17 residues. For the CDR3, the DNA is TGTGCCAGCAGCTTAGTCTTGGGACTAGCGGACCAAGAGACCCAGTACTTC. Translated: CASSLVLGLADQETQYF. The complete variable domain, with remaining parts taken from reference TRBV7-9 and TRBJ2-5, reads DTGVSQNPRHKITKRGQNVTFRCDPISEHNRLYWYRQTLGQGPEFLTYFQNEAQLEKSRLLSDRFSAERPKGSFSTLEIQRTEQGDSAMYLCASSLVLGLADQETQYFGPGTRLLVL.

A few counts support this clonotype. V and J are TRBV9 and TRBJ2-7; 10 bases align to TRBD2. The trim removed 3 bases at V and 5 bases at J, leaving 5 bases unmatched. CDR3 length: 14 amino acids. Germline CDR1 SGDLS, CDR2 YYNGEE. Written as DNA, the CDR3 is TGTGCCAGCAGCGGAGCGGGGGGGTTCCACGAGCAGTACTTC. Its translation is CASSGAGGFHEQYF.

Comments on this clonotype: A much larger clone differs by one base, so this may be a read error. The CDR3 DNA follows: TGTGCCAGCAGTGAAGTGGGCGGGGGAGACTCCCACAATGAGCAGTTCTTC. Encoded protein: CASSEVGGGDSHNEQFF. The genes are TRBV2 and TRBJ2-1; 7 bases are shared with TRBD2. Germline values: CDR1 SNHLY, CDR2 FYNNEI. There are 17 residues in the CDR3.

This clonotype was detected only a few times. Given a much more abundant clone one base away, this may be a read error. J is TRBJ2-7 and V is TRBV27, with 7 nucleotides matching TRBD1. J lost 1 base, V lost 6 bases, and 0 bases had no gene match. The CDR3 is 12 amino acids. The germline gives CDR1 MNHEY, CDR2 SMNVEV (reference sequence). The chain's CDR3 is CASRDRSYEQYF. The CDR3 nucleotides read TGTGCCAGCAGGGACAGGTCCTACGAGCAGTACTTC.

The table lists this clonotype with many counts. This rearrangement joins TRBV27 to TRBJ2-3; D might be TRBD2 (6 bases). Trimming took off 1 base at V and 1 base at J, with 9 bases between the two ends. The length of the CDR3 is 15 residues. From germline, CDR1 is MNHEY and CDR2 SMNVEV (reference sequence). Here the CDR3 DNA reads TGTGCCAGCAGTTTATATGGCGGGGGCACAGATACGCAGTATTTT. The encoded protein is CASSLYGGGTDTQYF.

This clonotype has only a few counts. The chain combines TRBV20-1 with TRBJ2-7, with a weak D call TRBD2 (6 bases). The V end was cut by 3 bases, the J end by 5 bases, with 14 bases between. Germline V lookup: CDR1 DFQATT, CDR2 SNEGSKA (reference sequence). This CDR3 contains 13 residues. The CDR3 DNA is TGCAGTGCTAGCAGCCCCGGGGGAAACGAGCAGTACTTC. Residues: CSASSPGGNEQYF.

This clonotype was observed at least ten times. The chain has TRBV7-9 and TRBJ2-1, with unresolved D. This CDR3 region has 12 residues. V was pared by 4 bases and J by 4 bases, with 5 bases between. In germline, CDR1 is SEHNR, CDR2 FQNEAQ (reference sequence). The CDR3 protein is CASSSRYNEQFF. CDR3 coding DNA: TGTGCCAGCAGCTCCCGATACAATGAGCAGTTCTTC.

This clonotype was counted ten times or more. In DNA, the CDR3 is TGTGCCATCAGTACGAGACAGGGGGAAGATGGAAACACCATATATTTT. This gives the protein CAISTRQGEDGNTIYF. The genes are TRBV10-3 and TRBJ1-3; 9 bases align to TRBD1. Losses at the gene ends were 5 bases for V and 3 bases for J; bases not matched to a gene: 8. The CDR3 has 16 residues. Per germline, CDR1 ENHRY and CDR2 SYGVKD.

The table lists this clonotype with a few counts. This chain connects TRBV29-1 to TRBJ1-1; 7 nucleotides match TRBD1. This CDR3 spans 10 amino acids. With V trimmed by 8 bases and J by 6 bases, 3 bases remained unmatched. The germline CDR1 and CDR2 sequences are SQVTM and ANQGSEA. The CDR3 bases are TGCAGCTTCCAGGGGGCTGAAGCTTTCTTT. Translating gives CSFQGAEAFF.

J is TRBJ2-7 and V is TRBV4-3; no firm D call. Germline V gene data show CDR1 as LGHNA and CDR2 as YSLEER. The CDR3 covers 15 residues. V was shortened by 0 bases and J by 1 base, with 10 bases between the two germline ends. CDR3 DNA: TGCGCCAGCAGCCAAGATCGGCACCGGTCCTACGAGCAGTACTTC. Translating it yields CASSQDRHRSYEQYF.

This chain uses TRBV7-9 with TRBJ1-2; D possibly corresponds to TRBD1 (6 bases). Trimming took off 5 bases at V and 0 bases at J, with 10 bases between the two ends. CDR1 SEHNR and CDR2 FQNEAQ come from the germline V gene (reference sequence). CDR3 size: 14 residues. CDR3 DNA: TGTGCCAGCAGCCCCTGGACAGCTAACTATGGCTACACCTTC. Translated, it gives CASSPWTANYGYTF.

This chain links TRBV10-3 with TRBJ2-1, with 9 bases that match TRBD1. The germline CDR1 and CDR2 sequences are ENHRY and SYGVKD. This CDR3 region has 17 residues. Trimming took 2 bases from V and 2 from J; bases not matched to a gene: 7. The CDR3 loop reads CAISEPRTGAPYNEQFF. CDR3 nucleotides: TGTGCCATCAGTGAGCCCCGGACAGGGGCCCCCTACAATGAGCAGTTCTTC.

The chain is built from TRBV27 and TRBJ2-4; D is undetermined. This CDR3 is 16 amino acids long. Germline V gene sequence: CDR1 MNHEY, CDR2 SMNVEV (reference sequence). With 5 bases removed from V and 9 bases from J, the gap between germline ends came to 23 bases. CDR3 residues: CASSHGPRLSESIQYF. CDR3 coding DNA: TGTGCCAGCAGTCACGGACCCCGACTCTCAGAAAGCATTCAGTACTTC.

This sequence joins TRBV27 and TRBJ2-3; D is unresolved. The V gene lost 5 bases and the J gene lost 1 base, with 19 bases spanning the gap. Germline V CDR1 and CDR2: MNHEY, SMNVEV (reference sequence). The CDR3 loop spans 17 amino acids. The CDR3 DNA sequence: TGTGCCAGCAGTCTACCGCCCCACTTTCGCGGCACAGATACGCAGTATTTT. Translation: CASSLPPHFRGTDTQYF.

The rearrangement uses TRBV4-1 and TRBJ2-3; 7 bases are shared with TRBD2. Trimming took 4 bases from V and 5 from J; bases not matched to a gene: 3. Germline V CDR1 and CDR2: MGHRA, YSYEKL. The CDR3 is 13 amino acids. In DNA, the CDR3 is TGCGCCAGCAGCCCTGGGGGGGGAGATACGCAGTATTTT. It codes for CASSPGGGDTQYF.

The chain couples TRBV29-1 to TRBJ1-4; TRBD1 might be the D (6 bases). V shed 1 base and J shed 8 bases, with 20 bases lying between them. The CDR3 extends over 16 amino acids. Germline assignment: CDR1 SQVTM and CDR2 ANQGSEA. CDR3 amino acids: CSVEVVLTDRPEKLFF. As DNA, the CDR3 is TGCAGCGTTGAAGTCGTCTTAACCGACAGGCCCGAAAAACTGTTTTTT.